Presented here are 8 T cell receptor beta chains from one specimen sequenced in a study of blood T cell repertoires in COVID-19. Sequenced by immunoSEQ multiplex PCR; TCRdb stores in-frame clones only, minus some. The sample lists about 380,000 clones, roughly 84% occurring once. Input material: PBMCs or T cells enriched from blood (not recorded which). Source of these receptors: a woman under 40 who had recovered from COVID-19.

The CDR3 loop reads CASSQWGANTGELFF. The CDR3 DNA follows: TGCGCCAGCAGCCAATGGGGCGCGAACACCGGGGAGCTGTTTTTT. The chain carries TRBV4-1 and TRBJ2-2, with a tentative D call TRBD1 (5 bases). Germline V gene sequence: CDR1 MGHRA, CDR2 YSYEKL. V lost 2 bases and J 0 bases, leaving 7 bases between the germline ends. This CDR3 has 15 residues.

The chain joins TRBV19 to TRBJ1-1; 7 bases agree with TRBD1. The CDR3 runs 14 residues. V was pared by 7 bases and J by 5 bases, with 10 bases of the junction left unmatched. Germline values: CDR1 LNHDA, CDR2 SQIVND (reference sequence). In DNA, the CDR3 is TGTGCCAGTAAATTCCGGGACAGAGGGACTGAAGCTTTCTTT. Encoded protein: CASKFRDRGTEAFF.

This chain links TRBV2 with TRBJ1-2; TRBD1 aligns across 11 bases. The CDR3 extends over 13 amino acids. CDR1 is SNHLY, CDR2 FYNNEI, per germline. Germline trimming cut 6 bases from V and 5 bases from J; bases unmatched to any gene: 2. The chain's CDR3 is CASRDRGHYGYTF. In nucleotides, the CDR3 is TGTGCCAGCAGGGACAGGGGGCATTATGGCTACACCTTC.

This clone was found a few times. This rearrangement joins TRBV3-1 (or the pseudogene TRBV3-2) to TRBJ2-7; D gene uncertain. This CDR3 comprises 13 residues. Trimming took off 4 bases at V and 6 bases at J, with 13 bases between the two ends. Germline V gives CDR1 LGHDT, CDR2 YNNKEL (reference sequence). DNA of the CDR3: TGTGCCAGCAGCCCACGAGGTTTAGGCGAGCAGTACTTC. As protein: CASSPRGLGEQYF.

The rearrangement joins TRBV14 to TRBJ1-2; D ambiguous. Germline CDR1 and CDR2: SGHDN and FVKESK. The CDR3 runs 13 residues. V shed 0 bases and J shed 6 bases, with 8 bases lying between them. The DNA of the CDR3 is TGTGCCAGCAGCCAAGATTGGCAGGATGGCTACACCTTC. Translating gives CASSQDWQDGYTF.

The rearrangement joins TRBV6-5 to TRBJ1-1; D perhaps matches TRBD1 (6 bases). V lost 7 bases and J 6 bases, leaving 12 bases between the germline ends. CDR1 and CDR2 from the germline V gene are MNHEY and SVGAGI. CDR3 length: 12 residues. CDR3 in amino acids: CASTGQRSEAFF. CDR3 DNA sequence: TGTGCCAGCACAGGACAGCGTTCTGAAGCTTTCTTT.

The rearrangement joins TRBV13 to TRBJ2-6, with D possibly TRBD2 on 7 matching bases. The V gene lost 5 bases and the J gene lost 0 bases, with 26 bases spanning the gap. The CDR3 extends over 21 amino acids. CDR1 is PRHDT, CDR2 FYEKMQ, per germline (reference sequence). The CDR3 nucleotides read TGTGCCAGCAGCCCGTCGGTGGGCAGCCGTCGGGGGGCCTCTGGGGCCAACGTCCTGACTTTC. Translation gives CASSPSVGSRRGASGANVLTF.

This chain connects TRBV4-2 to TRBJ2-4; 10 bases are a match to TRBD2. The CDR3 is 19 residues long. Germline values: CDR1 LGHNA, CDR2 YNFKEQ. The J segment lost 3 bases and the V segment lost 1 base, leaving 12 bases of the junction unmatched. CDR3 protein: CASSQGSGGAEVDKNIQYF. DNA of the CDR3: TGTGCCAGCAGCCAAGGAAGCGGGGGGGCAGAGGTTGACAAAAACATTCAGTACTTC.